These T cell receptor beta chains were read from a single sample in a study of blood T cells in healthy people across ages. A single record per CDR3 protein comes from TCRdb applying MiXCR to the 5' RACE reads. In the table there are under 2 million distinct CDR3 sequences, 34% of which are singletons. What was sequenced was blood. These receptors all stem from a woman aged 25 to 45 in good health. Both conserved end residues are part of each CDR3. D genes are given only for firm matches. Clone size, where shown, is once, few, many, or a class for clones that have expanded.

d_gene,v_gene,len,j_gene,abundance,CDR3nt,CDR3aa
TRBD2,TRBV5-1,18,TRBJ2-7,.,TGCGCCAGCAGCTTTTCCAGCGGGGAGAGTTTTTTAGGTCGCGAGCAGTACTTC,CASSFSSGESFLGREQYF
.,TRBV5-1,16,TRBJ1-5,.,TGCGCCAGCAGCTTGGCGCTAAGGGGAGGGAATCAGCCCCAGCATTTT,CASSLALRGGNQPQHF
TRBD1,TRBV10-3,14,TRBJ1-5,.,TGTGCCATCAGCTCCGGGACAGGTGATCAGCCCCAGCATTTT,CAISSGTGDQPQHF
.,TRBV20-1,14,TRBJ1-4,.,TGCAGTGCCTTCAAACGGGGGCGGAGTGAAAAACTGTTTTTT,CSAFKRGRSEKLFF
TRBD2,TRBV7-9,15,TRBJ2-3,few,TGTGCCAGCAGCTTAGAACTAGCGGGAGAAGATACGCAGTATTTT,CASSLELAGEDTQYF
.,TRBV20-1,14,TRBJ2-1,.,TGCAGTGCTCTGTATGGGGGGAGTAGGAATGAGCAGTTCTTC,CSALYGGSRNEQFF
.,TRBV5-1,15,TRBJ2-7,few,TGCGCCAGCAGGGGCGCACCGGGACATCAGTACGAGCAGTACTTC,CASRGAPGHQYEQYF
TRBD1,TRBV27,14,TRBJ1-2,.,TGTGCCAGCAGTCCAGGACAGGTCCACTATGGCTACACCTTC,CASSPGQVHYGYTF
.,TRBV20-1,15,TRBJ2-7,many,TGCAGTGCTAGGGTACAGGGTTGGAGAAATTACGAGCAGTACTTC,CSARVQGWRNYEQYF
TRBD2,TRBV7-9,15,TRBJ2-1,.,TGTGCCAGCAGCTTCCTAGCGGGAGGGCCTTATGAGCAGTTCTTC,CASSFLAGGPYEQFF
.,TRBV5-1,16,TRBJ2-6,.,TGCGCCAGCAGCGCTGGAGGTTCACAGGGGGCCAACGTCCTGACTTTC,CASSAGGSQGANVLTF
.,TRBV7-6,16,TRBJ1-6,.,TGTGCCAGCAGCTTAGGGTCACGGACCTCGGCTTCACCCCTCCACTTT,CASSLGSRTSASPLHF
TRBD2,TRBV6-1,16,TRBJ2-1,.,TGTGCCAGCATCGCTAGCGGGGCCAACTCCTACAATGAGCAGTTCTTC,CASIASGANSYNEQFF
.,TRBV5-1,14,TRBJ2-7,few,TGCGCCAGCAGCTTAGAGACTTCCCGCTACGAGCAGTACTTC,CASSLETSRYEQYF
.,TRBV11-1,15,TRBJ2-5,few,TGTGCCAGCAGCTTAGCGCGGTCTAGCCAAGAGACCCAGTACTTC,CASSLARSSQETQYF
.,TRBV20-1,15,TRBJ2-4,.,TGCAGTGCTTCGACAGGCGTCAGAGCCAAAAACATTCAGTACTTC,CSASTGVRAKNIQYF